This T cell receptor beta chain was found in a study of blood T cell repertoires in COVID-19. For the study at large: Sites across the United States, Italy and Spain contributed samples from acute and convalescent COVID-19. The analysed material was cDNA or gDNA that came from T cells, B-cell-depleted T cells, or PBMCs.

Per the original data handling: The authors estimated nucleated cell counts from reference gene primer amplification. The repertoire was sequenced with immunoSEQ multiplex PCR; TCRdb's copy has only in-frame clones and lacks some. V, J and clone size are those of that table, while D and trimming were read from the DNA. The sample holds over 80,000 clones, approximately 86% seen once. V was clipped by 2 bases and J by 7 bases; unmatched bases: 4. Germline values: CDR1 MNHEY, CDR2 SVGAGI. CDR3 length equals 16 residues. This sequence joins TRBV6-5 and TRBJ1-6; 11 bases agree with TRBD1. The sequenced sample was peripheral blood. The receptor comes from a man in his 70s with acute or convalescent COVID-19. The CDR3: CASSYDRTGGNSPLHF. The CDR3 coding sequence is TGTGCCAGCAGTTACGACCGGACAGGGGGCAATTCACCCCTCCACTTT.